The 30 T cell receptor beta chains below were found in one sample sequenced in a study of human T cells and chemical hapten exposure. Using its own MiXCR run on the RACE reads, TCRdb lists one record per CDR3 protein. The sample shows about 380,000 distinct CDR3 sequences, roughly 5% of them seen only once. Time point in this sample: patch test 1, 2 weeks after DPC sensitization. As to treatment: therapeutic diphenylcyclopropenone sensitization with weekly scalp DPC. Specimen: whole blood, collected in connection with sensitization to the hapten diphenylcyclopropenone (DPC). Receptors were obtained from a woman between 50 and 59 years old with alopecia areata. Some clones in this sample may be carry-over from other donors' samples.

This clonotype was detected only a few times. The chain uses TRBV29-1 and TRBJ2-5; D gene uncertain. The germline V gene encodes CDR1 SQVTM and CDR2 ANQGSEA. The CDR3 sequence is 12 residues long. V was pared by 7 bases and J by 3 bases, with 12 bases between. In DNA form, the CDR3 reads TGCAGCGGAATGGCCGTGGAAGAGACCCAGTACTTC. It codes for CSGMAVEETQYF.

This clonotype was counted many times. The chain employs TRBV7-2 and TRBJ1-2; 9 nucleotides agree with TRBD1. Germline V gene sequence: CDR1 SGHTA, CDR2 FQGNSA. V lost 5 bases to trimming and J lost 9 bases; unmatched junction nucleotides: 7. The CDR3 is 13 residues long. The CDR3 spells CASSRGQGQRYTF. The CDR3 DNA is TGTGCCAGCAGCCGCGGACAGGGGCAGCGCTACACCTTC. Full variable domain (missing parts from reference TRBV7-2 and TRBJ1-2): GAGVSQSPSNKVTEKGKDVELRCDPISGHTALYWYRQSLGQGLEFLIYFQGNSAPDKSGLPSDRFSAERTGGSVSTLTIQRTQQEDSAVYLCASSRGQGQRYTFGSGTRLTVV.

This clonotype has only a few counts. The chain is built from TRBV5-1 and TRBJ2-3; 8 bases are shared with TRBD2. The CDR3 has 15 residues. Unmatched junction bases numbered 11, after V lost 6 bases and J lost 5 bases. CDR1 and CDR2 from the germline V gene are SGHRS and YFSETQ. The CDR3 protein is CASTPFGGAGDTQYF. In DNA, the CDR3 is TGCGCCAGCACCCCCTTCGGGGGGGCGGGAGATACGCAGTATTTT.

The sample holds a few counts of this clonotype. The J gene is TRBJ2-7, the V gene TRBV20-1; a weak D match, TRBD1 (5 bases). V was trimmed by 0 bases and J by 3 bases, leaving 15 bases between them. Germline V gives CDR1 DFQATT, CDR2 SNEGSKA (reference sequence). This CDR3 spans 15 amino acids. The CDR3: CSARDLTGLNYEQYF. The CDR3 DNA is TGCAGTGCTAGAGATCTCACAGGTTTAAACTACGAGCAGTACTTC.

This clonotype occurred many times. This rearrangement joins TRBV7-2 to TRBJ1-1; perhaps TRBD1 as D (6 bases). This CDR3 has 13 residues. CDR1 is SGHTA and CDR2 is FQGNSA in the germline V gene. The V end lost 4 bases, the J end lost 1 base, and 7 bases lay between the germline ends. In DNA, the CDR3 is TGTGCCAGCAGCTCCAGGGGGAACACTGAAGCTTTCTTT. This gives the protein CASSSRGNTEAFF. Full variable domain (outside the CDR3, taken from reference TRBV7-2 and TRBJ1-1): GAGVSQSPSNKVTEKGKDVELRCDPISGHTALYWYRQSLGQGLEFLIYFQGNSAPDKSGLPSDRFSAERTGGSVSTLTIQRTQQEDSAVYLCASSSRGNTEAFFGQGTRLTVV.

This clonotype has a count of ten or more. V is TRBV3-1 and J is TRBJ1-1, with D perhaps matching TRBD1 (6 bases). The CDR3 loop spans 13 amino acids. Trimming took off 1 base at V and 8 bases at J, with 11 bases between the two ends. CDR1 LGHDT and CDR2 YNNKEL come from the germline V gene (reference sequence). CDR3 amino acids: CASSQVGTLEAFF. CDR3 bases: TGTGCCAGCAGCCAAGTAGGGACATTGGAAGCTTTCTTT.

This clonotype was recorded many times. The chain combines TRBV5-5 with TRBJ2-5; 10 positions agree with TRBD2. Germline V gene sequence: CDR1 SGHKS, CDR2 YYEKEE (reference sequence). There are 16 residues in the CDR3. J was trimmed by 3 bases and V by 2 bases; bases with no gene match: 7. Written as DNA, the CDR3 is TGTGCCAGCAGCTTCCCTAGCGGGGGTCCTAAAGAGACCCAGTACTTC. This encodes CASSFPSGGPKETQYF. The full variable domain, with the rest looked up from reference TRBV5-5 and TRBJ2-5, is DAGVTQSPTHLIKTRGQQVTLRCSPISGHKSVSWYQQVLGQGPQFIFQYYEKEERGRGNFPDRFSARQFPNYSSELNVNALLLGDSALYLCASSFPSGGPKETQYFGPGTRLLVL.

Here the CDR3 DNA reads TGTGCCAGCAGTTACTCTGGGAGATCGAACTATGGCTACACCTTC. It translates to CASSYSGRSNYGYTF. The V and J genes are TRBV6-5 and TRBJ1-2; no firm D call. The V gene's germline CDR1 is MNHEY and CDR2 SVGAGI. The length of the CDR3 is 15 residues. Trimming pared 0 bases from V and 2 bases from J, leaving 10 bases between.

The table lists this clonotype with many counts. The gene calls are TRBV6-1 and TRBJ2-3; the D gene is possibly TRBD2 (6 bases). Germline V CDR1 and CDR2: MNHNS, SASEGT. CDR3 size: 15 residues. The CDR3 sequence is CALQGASERTDTQYF. The CDR3 DNA reads as TGTGCACTCCAAGGGGCTAGCGAGAGAACAGATACGCAGTATTTT.

Many counts were recorded for this clonotype. The V and J genes are TRBV4-1 and TRBJ2-7; D is unclear. Germline loops: CDR1 MGHRA, CDR2 YSYEKL. This CDR3 has 13 residues. V gave up 1 base and J gave up 3 bases, with 7 bases separating them. The CDR3 protein is CASSQATYYEQYF. The CDR3 bases are TGCGCCAGCAGCCAAGCTACCTACTACGAGCAGTACTTC.

Ten or more counts support this clonotype. The chain couples TRBV15 to TRBJ2-3; tentatively, D is TRBD2 (5 bases). The CDR3 contains 13 residues. Germline V gene lookup returns CDR1 LNHNV and CDR2 YYDKDF (reference sequence). The germline V and J ends were trimmed by 3 bases and 8 bases, with 12 bases remaining between them. The CDR3 coding sequence is TGTGCCACCAGCAGCTCCCCTGAGGGTACGCAGTATTTT. As protein: CATSSSPEGTQYF.

This clonotype was seen many times. This chain joins TRBV3-1 and TRBJ2-7; 10 bases match TRBD2. With 1 base clipped from V and 3 bases from J, the junction kept 9 bases outside the gene matches. This CDR3 contains 17 residues. Germline V lookup: CDR1 LGHDT, CDR2 YNNKEL (reference sequence). The CDR3: CASSQGGSGLAVYEQYF. DNA of the CDR3: TGTGCCAGCAGCCAAGGGGGGTCCGGACTAGCGGTCTACGAGCAGTACTTC.

The sample holds many counts of this clonotype. The chain has TRBV6-2 or TRBV6-3 and TRBJ2-4; tentative D call: TRBD1 (6 bases). The V gene's germline CDR1 is MNHEY and CDR2 SVGEGT. The CDR3 contains 22 residues. Trimming pared 2 bases from V and 0 bases from J, leaving 29 bases between. CDR3 in DNA: TGTGCCAGCAGTTACAGAATATGGACAGATGACCTTCTCGACCTAGCCAAAAACATTCAGTACTTC. As protein: CASSYRIWTDDLLDLAKNIQYF.

This clonotype has at least ten counts. V gene TRBV5-1 combines with J gene TRBJ2-5; 10 bases fit TRBD2. The CDR3 runs 17 residues. Germline CDR1 SGHRS, CDR2 YFSETQ. With 4 bases clipped from V and 6 bases from J, the junction kept 15 bases outside the gene matches. CDR3 in amino acids: CASSGFSGGAGSQTQYF. CDR3 nucleotide sequence: TGCGCCAGCAGCGGGTTCAGCGGGGGGGCCGGATCGCAGACCCAGTACTTC.

At least ten counts were recorded for this clonotype. The J gene is TRBJ2-7, the V gene TRBV12-3 or TRBV12-4; D ambiguous. Trimming removed 2 bases from V and 0 bases from J, with 8 bases in between. This CDR3 comprises 14 residues. CDR3 amino acids: CASSLLPSSYEQYF. In DNA, the CDR3 is TGTGCCAGCAGTTTACTCCCAAGCTCCTACGAGCAGTACTTC.

The table lists this clonotype with many counts. J is TRBJ1-4 and V is TRBV6-6; possibly TRBD1 for D (5 bases). This CDR3 region has 14 residues. From germline, CDR1 is MNHNY and CDR2 SVGAGI (reference sequence). Trimming left V 7 bases short and J 4 bases short, with 13 bases between. The CDR3 DNA reads TGTGCCAGCAAATGGGGACGGAGTAATGAAAAACTGTTTTTT. It specifies CASKWGRSNEKLFF.

This clonotype was observed a handful of times. The chain has TRBV7-9 and TRBJ2-3, with D unclear. Germline assignment: CDR1 SEHNR and CDR2 FQNEAQ (reference sequence). Trimming cost V 5 bases and J 2 bases, with 17 bases left between them. The CDR3 contains 16 residues. DNA for the CDR3: TGTGCCAGCAGCCCTATTAGCCTTATCTTCACAGATACGCAGTATTTT. Protein: CASSPISLIFTDTQYF.

This clonotype was seen ten or more times. The chain recombines TRBV18 with TRBJ1-2; 8 nucleotides align to TRBD1. Germline CDR1 KGHSH, CDR2 LQKENI. The CDR3 has 17 residues. Trimming took 1 base from V and 2 from J; bases not matched to a gene: 9. CDR3 region: CASSPRTWTGTNYGYTF. In DNA, the CDR3 is TGTGCCAGCTCACCACGGACTTGGACAGGGACGAACTATGGCTACACCTTC.

This clonotype was recorded many times. This chain joins TRBV29-1 and TRBJ2-7; D remains unclear. Germline V lookup: CDR1 SQVTM, CDR2 ANQGSEA. This CDR3 is 11 amino acids long. The V end was cut by 4 bases, the J end by 4 bases, with 8 bases between. DNA of the CDR3: TGCAGCGTTGCCCAAGATTACGAGCAGTACTTC. It translates to CSVAQDYEQYF.

The table lists this clonotype with a few counts. V gene TRBV28 combines with J gene TRBJ2-1; perhaps TRBD1 as D (5 bases). This CDR3 contains 13 residues. Trimming stripped 3 bases from V and 5 bases from J, with 8 bases between. CDR1 MDHEN and CDR2 SYDVKM come from the germline V gene. The CDR3 nucleotides are TGTGCCAGCAGTTTGCAGGGCAACAATGAGCAGTTCTTC. It codes for CASSLQGNNEQFF.

The rearrangement joins TRBV12-3 or TRBV12-4 to TRBJ2-5; TRBD2 matches at 12 bases. The CDR3 extends over 18 amino acids. J was trimmed by 0 bases and V by 2 bases; bases with no gene match: 7. In DNA form, the CDR3 reads TGTGCCAGCAGTTTACAACTAGCGGGAGGCCTTTACCAAGAGACCCAGTACTTC. It specifies CASSLQLAGGLYQETQYF.

This clonotype occurred many times. This chain links TRBV19 with TRBJ1-5; D gene ambiguous. Germline values: CDR1 LNHDA, CDR2 SQIVND (reference sequence). There are 14 residues in the CDR3. Trimming left V 3 bases short and J 2 bases short, with 8 bases between. CDR3 in DNA: TGTGCCAGTAGTATTTCAAGAGGCAATCAGCCCCAGCATTTT. The encoded protein is CASSISRGNQPQHF.

The sample holds many counts of this clonotype. The rearrangement uses TRBV5-1 and TRBJ2-6; D is ambiguous. Trimming left V 4 bases short and J 2 bases short, with 4 bases between. The CDR3 contains 13 residues. Germline CDR1 SGHRS, CDR2 YFSETQ. The CDR3 coding sequence is TGCGCCAGCAGCGGAACTGGGGCCAACGTCCTGACTTTC. Its translation: CASSGTGANVLTF.

Many counts were recorded for this clonotype. The chain employs TRBV19 and TRBJ2-3; possible D gene TRBD2, 5 bases. V lost 5 bases, J lost 4 bases, and 13 bases lay in between. Germline lookup yields CDR1 LNHDA and CDR2 SQIVND (reference sequence). CDR3 length: 14 residues. CDR3 in DNA: TGTGCCAGTAGTGAGGGAACCGAGGCAGATACGCAGTATTTT. Its translation: CASSEGTEADTQYF. The full variable domain, completed using reference TRBV19 and TRBJ2-3, is DGGITQSPKYLFRKEGQNVTLSCEQNLNHDAMYWYRQDPGQGLRLIYYSQIVNDFQKGDIAEGYSVSREKKESFPLTVTSAQKNPTAFYLCASSEGTEADTQYFGPGTRLTVL.

In its sample, this clonotype was seen many times. This sequence joins TRBV11-2 and TRBJ2-7; TRBD2 agrees at 12 bases. V dropped 0 bases and J dropped 9; count of bases not matched to a gene: 6. There are 15 residues in the CDR3. CDR1 is SGHAT, CDR2 FQNNGV, per germline. The CDR3 coding sequence is TGTGCCAGCAGCTTAGAGCCTAGCGGGAGGGCCTGGCAGTACTTC. The encoded protein is CASSLEPSGRAWQYF.

This clonotype showed up many times. The CDR3 sequence is CASSSTLTGATDGYTF. The CDR3 nucleotides are TGTGCCAGCAGCTCCACTCTTACAGGGGCTACTGATGGCTACACCTTC. The V call is TRBV7-9, the J call TRBJ1-2; TRBD1 aligns across 7 bases. There are 16 residues in the CDR3. Germline lookup yields CDR1 SEHNR and CDR2 FQNEAQ (reference sequence). V was pared by 4 bases and J by 6 bases, with 14 bases of the junction left unmatched.

On this clonotype itself: At one of its ends the junction is not consistent with the germline gene, which may arise from a read error. In DNA form, the CDR3 reads TGTGCCAGCTCATCACCAACGGGGGCTAATGAAGCTTTCTTT. Translation: CASSSPTGANEAFF. This chain connects TRBV18 to TRBJ1-1; perhaps TRBD1 as D (6 bases). Germline values: CDR1 KGHSH, CDR2 LQKENI. The CDR3 is 14 amino acids.

This clonotype was recorded many times. This chain links TRBV5-5 with TRBJ1-5, with D perhaps TRBD1 (5 bases). With 4 bases removed from V and 0 bases from J, the gap between germline ends came to 11 bases. Per germline, CDR1 SGHKS and CDR2 YYEKEE (reference sequence). This CDR3 is 15 amino acids long. CDR3 in amino acids: CASSRGADSNQPQHF. The DNA of the CDR3 is TGTGCCAGCAGCCGCGGGGCAGATAGCAATCAGCCCCAGCATTTT. Filled out from reference TRBV5-5 and TRBJ1-5, the complete variable domain reads DAGVTQSPTHLIKTRGQQVTLRCSPISGHKSVSWYQQVLGQGPQFIFQYYEKEERGRGNFPDRFSARQFPNYSSELNVNALLLGDSALYLCASSRGADSNQPQHFGDGTRLSIL.

The CDR3 DNA is TGCAGCGTGTTGGGACAGACAAACCACGAGCAGTACTTC. Amino acid sequence: CSVLGQTNHEQYF. V is TRBV29-1 and J is TRBJ2-7; 7 bases match TRBD1. The germline V gene encodes CDR1 SQVTM and CDR2 ANQGSEA. Trimming cost V 6 bases and J 5 bases; bases outside gene matches: 10. The CDR3 is made up of 13 amino acids.

In this sample, this clonotype turned up many times. The chain carries TRBV28 and TRBJ2-5, with unresolved D. Trimming took off 10 bases at V and 2 bases at J, with 8 bases between the two ends. The germline CDR1 and CDR2 sequences are MDHEN and SYDVKM. This CDR3 has 11 residues. The CDR3 bases are TGTGCCACTGGTGGGCAAGAGACCCAGTACTTC. It encodes CATGGQETQYF. Looking up the rest from reference TRBV28 and TRBJ2-5 gives the full variable domain: DVKVTQSSRYLVKRTGEKVFLECVQDMDHENMFWYRQDPGLGLRLIYFSYDVKMKEKGDIPEGYSVSREKKERFSLILESASTNQTSMYLCATGGQETQYFGPGTRLLVL.